These 30 T cell receptor beta chains share one sample of origin, sequenced in a study of T cell responses to AZD1222 COVID-19 vaccine. Method: immunoSEQ multiplex PCR; TCRdb's copy keeps in-frame clones and lacks some. Among over 150,000 clones, about 91% were seen once, and the ten largest hold roughly 10%. The material was peripheral blood, obtained 28 days after the second AZD1222 dose. The receptors were sampled from an adult who received the AZD1222 COVID-19 vaccine.

The chain recombines TRBV3-1 (or the pseudogene TRBV3-2) with TRBJ1-5; the match to TRBD1 covers 8 bases. Germline assignment: CDR1 LGHDT and CDR2 YNNKEL (reference sequence). Trimming took 4 bases from V and 3 from J; bases not matched to a gene: 11. This CDR3 comprises 17 residues. DNA for the CDR3: TGTGCCAGCAGCCCTTCAGGACAGGGAAAAGACAATCAGCCCCAGCATTTT. It translates to CASSPSGQGKDNQPQHF.

This rearrangement joins TRBV6-5 to TRBJ2-7, with D possibly TRBD1 on 6 matching bases. V was trimmed by 6 bases and J by 4 bases, leaving 16 bases between them. The length of the CDR3 is 14 residues. Germline CDR1 and CDR2: MNHEY and SVGAGI. The CDR3 sequence is CASRIGGIEYEQYF. In DNA, the CDR3 is TGTGCCAGCAGAATAGGGGGAATTGAGTACGAGCAGTACTTC.

The rearrangement joins TRBV5-4 to TRBJ2-7; 9 nucleotides line up with TRBD1. CDR1 and CDR2 (germline): SGHNT, YYREEE (reference sequence). The CDR3 is made up of 13 amino acids. After removal of 3 bases from V and 5 bases from J, the junction contained 3 bases not matched to a gene. The CDR3 spells CASSSGQGHEQYF. The CDR3 region has the DNA TGTGCCAGCAGCTCCGGACAGGGGCACGAGCAGTACTTC.

The CDR3 here is CASSPLGQGNTEAFF. CDR3 nucleotides: TGTGCCAGCAGCCCCCTGGGACAGGGGAACACTGAAGCTTTCTTT. The chain carries TRBV11-2 and TRBJ1-1; 9 bases line up with TRBD1. Germline assignment: CDR1 SGHAT and CDR2 FQNNGV. V lost 5 bases and J lost 1; bases outside the gene matches: 5. CDR3 length: 15 residues.

CDR3 loop: CASSLRAGSNQPQHF. CDR3 in DNA: TGTGCCAGCAGCTTACGGGCAGGAAGCAATCAGCCCCAGCATTTT. The J gene is TRBJ1-5, the V gene TRBV7-2; D not resolved. Trimming cost V 2 bases and J 1 base, with 9 bases left between them. The CDR3 consists of 15 residues. Germline V CDR1 and CDR2: SGHTA, FQGNSA.

This chain connects TRBV30 to TRBJ2-3; the D is unclear. The CDR3 extends over 11 amino acids. Germline V gives CDR1 GTSNPN, CDR2 SVGIG (reference sequence). Deletions cut 0 bases from V and 6 bases from J, with 4 bases between. The CDR3 loop is CAWSVGDTQYF. The CDR3, as DNA: TGTGCCTGGAGTGTGGGTGATACGCAGTATTTT.

The chain employs TRBV7-2 and TRBJ1-3; possible D gene TRBD1, 5 bases. CDR1 and CDR2 from the germline V gene are SGHTA and FQGNSA. V was clipped by 6 bases and J by 1 base, with 10 bases between them. The CDR3 sequence is 14 residues long. Here the CDR3 reads CASRKGLSGNTIYF. For the CDR3, the DNA is TGTGCCAGCAGGAAGGGGTTGTCTGGAAACACCATATATTTT.

The chain recombines TRBV30 with TRBJ1-1; 9 nucleotides align to TRBD1. Per the germline V gene, CDR1 is GTSNPN and CDR2 is SVGIG (reference sequence). This CDR3 spans 13 amino acids. V lost 3 bases and J lost 6; bases outside the gene matches: 5. The CDR3 DNA reads as TGTGCCTGGAGGGACAGGGGAGACGCTGAAGCTTTCTTT. This codes for CAWRDRGDAEAFF.

The chain has TRBV7-3 and TRBJ2-3; tentative D call: TRBD2 (6 bases). This CDR3 comprises 16 residues. Per germline, CDR1 SGHTA and CDR2 FQGTGA. V was pared by 5 bases and J by 8 bases, with 23 bases between. The CDR3 region is CASSPGLSKRISTQYF. The CDR3, as DNA: TGTGCCAGCAGCCCCGGACTATCAAAACGTATAAGTACGCAGTATTTT.

The chain combines TRBV11-3 with TRBJ2-5; D possibly matches TRBD1 or TRBD2 (5 bases each). Germline lookup yields CDR1 SGHNT and CDR2 YENEEA. Between the trimmed V and J ends, which lost 5 bases and 0 bases, there was a span of 10 bases. The CDR3 spans 14 residues. The CDR3 here is CASSARDDQETQYF. CDR3 nucleotide sequence: TGTGCCAGCAGCGCCCGGGACGACCAAGAGACCCAGTACTTC.

The chain couples TRBV5-5 to TRBJ1-2, with a weak D call TRBD1 (5 bases). This CDR3 region has 15 residues. Germline CDR1 is SGHKS and CDR2 is YYEKEE (reference sequence). V lost 6 bases, J lost 8 bases, and 23 bases lay in between. Here the CDR3 DNA reads TGTGCCAGCACTCTCACCGGGACGGGGATTCGGGGCTACACCTTC. This gives the protein CASTLTGTGIRGYTF.

This chain connects TRBV4-2 to TRBJ1-4, with D possibly matching TRBD1 (5 bases). CDR3 size: 16 residues. The V and J ends lost 1 base and 5 bases respectively, with 14 bases between them. Germline CDR1 reads LGHNA; CDR2 reads YNFKEQ. The CDR3 region has the DNA TGTGCCAGCAGCCAAGCTGGAAGGGGTGTGAATGAAAAACTGTTTTTT. Translation: CASSQAGRGVNEKLFF.

This clone was recorded only once. The V gene is TRBV7-3, the J gene TRBJ2-5; 9 bases align to TRBD1. The CDR3 is made up of 13 amino acids. The V gene's germline CDR1 is SGHTA and CDR2 FQGTGA. V was pared by 5 bases and J by 11 bases, with 9 bases of the junction left unmatched. The CDR3 bases are TGTGCCAGCAGCCCGGGACAGGGTCATAGTCAGTACTTC. Amino acids: CASSPGQGHSQYF. Combining the CDR3 with reference TRBV7-3 and TRBJ2-5 gives the whole variable domain GAGVSQTPSNKVTEKGKYVELRCDPISGHTALYWYRQSLGQGPEFLIYFQGTGAADDSGLPNDRFFAVRPEGSVSTLKIQRTERGDSAVYLCASSPGQGHSQYFGPGTRLLVL.

The chain links TRBV10-3 to TRBJ1-6; 7 bases fit TRBD1. This CDR3 has 14 amino acids. Germline CDR1 and CDR2: ENHRY and SYGVKD. The J segment lost 7 bases and the V segment lost 3 bases, leaving 3 bases of the junction unmatched. The CDR3 here is CAISEEQGNSPLHF. The CDR3, as DNA: TGTGCCATCAGTGAAGAACAGGGGAATTCACCCCTCCACTTT.

This clone was counted a few times. The V and J genes are TRBV19 and TRBJ1-5; TRBD1 might be the D (5 bases). The CDR3 has 12 residues. V was shortened by 6 bases and J by 7 bases, with 10 bases between the two germline ends. The germline V gene encodes CDR1 LNHDA and CDR2 SQIVND (reference sequence). CDR3 region: CASRQGIQPQHF. The CDR3 DNA reads TGTGCCAGTAGGCAGGGTATACAGCCCCAGCATTTT.

The chain is built from TRBV4-2 and TRBJ1-3; TRBD1 is a possible D gene (6 bases). Trimming removed 0 bases from V and 5 bases from J, with 8 bases in between. The CDR3 sequence is 14 residues long. Per germline, CDR1 LGHNA and CDR2 YNFKEQ. The CDR3 sequence is CASSQEGARNTIYF. DNA for the CDR3: TGTGCCAGCAGCCAAGAGGGGGCGAGAAACACCATATATTTT.

This clone was detected once. V gene TRBV6-5 combines with J gene TRBJ1-4; D is unclear. With 6 bases removed from V and 4 bases from J, the gap between germline ends came to 9 bases. The CDR3 consists of 13 residues. CDR1 and CDR2 (germline): MNHEY, SVGAGI. CDR3 nucleotide sequence: TGTGCCAGCAGAGTAAACCGTAATGAAAAACTGTTTTTT. Protein product: CASRVNRNEKLFF.

The CDR3 region has the DNA TGCGCCAGCCTAGGGGGCGCGAGCCCAGATACGCAGTATTTT. Translating gives CASLGGASPDTQYF. The chain recombines TRBV5-1 with TRBJ2-3; 7 bases line up with TRBD1. The CDR3 is 14 amino acids. The V gene end was trimmed by 7 bases and the J gene end by 4 bases; junction bases not matched to a gene: 9. Germline loops: CDR1 SGHRS, CDR2 YFSETQ.

J is TRBJ1-1 and V is TRBV5-6, with 10 nucleotides matching TRBD1. CDR3 length equals 14 residues. From germline, CDR1 is SGHDT and CDR2 YYEEEE. Trimming at V came to 3 bases and at J to 6 bases, leaving 5 bases not matched to a gene. The CDR3 reads CASSWTGGKAEAFF. In DNA form, the CDR3 reads TGTGCCAGCAGCTGGACAGGGGGGAAGGCTGAAGCTTTCTTT.

The gene calls are TRBV5-4 and TRBJ1-5; tentatively, D is TRBD1 (6 bases). The ends were cut back, 4 bases at V and 0 bases at J, with 17 bases in the middle. This CDR3 region has 17 residues. Germline values: CDR1 SGHNT, CDR2 YYREEE (reference sequence). The CDR3 nucleotides read TGTGCCAGCAGCCCGTCCCCGGGACAAAGTAGCAATCAGCCCCAGCATTTT. It yields the protein CASSPSPGQSSNQPQHF.

V gene TRBV19 combines with J gene TRBJ1-2; 9 bases are a match to TRBD1. The germline V gene has CDR1 LNHDA and CDR2 SQIVND (reference sequence). With 10 bases clipped from V and 7 bases from J, the junction kept 10 bases outside the gene matches. This CDR3 has 13 amino acids. The CDR3 region is CATAEQGAGGYTF. In DNA form, the CDR3 reads TGTGCCACAGCCGAACAGGGGGCTGGTGGCTACACCTTC.

The chain uses TRBV5-6 and TRBJ2-7; 8 bases are a match to TRBD2. V dropped 4 bases and J dropped 2; count of bases not matched to a gene: 11. Germline V gives CDR1 SGHDT, CDR2 YYEEEE. The CDR3 loop spans 16 amino acids. CDR3 in DNA: TGTGCCAGCAGCCCTCAAGGACTAGCTCTACCCTACGAGCAGTACTTC. Residues: CASSPQGLALPYEQYF. Full variable domain (missing parts from reference TRBV5-6 and TRBJ2-7): DAGVTQSPTHLIKTRGQQVTLRCSPKSGHDTVSWYQQALGQGPQFIFQYYEEEERQRGNFPDRFSGHQFPNYSSELNVNALLLGDSALYLCASSPQGLALPYEQYFGPGTRLTVT.

The CDR3 sequence is CASLPTGAGANVLTF. CDR3 nucleotides: TGTGCCAGTCTACCGACAGGGGCTGGGGCCAACGTCCTGACTTTC. The chain employs TRBV19 and TRBJ2-6; 8 bases agree with TRBD1. This CDR3 comprises 15 residues. Germline CDR1 is LNHDA and CDR2 is SQIVND (reference sequence). With V trimmed by 8 bases and J by 2 bases, 5 bases remained unmatched.

The chain is built from TRBV5-1 and TRBJ2-3, with 13 bases aligning to TRBD2. CDR1 and CDR2 (germline): SGHRS, YFSETQ. Unmatched junction bases numbered 3, after V lost 2 bases and J lost 0 bases. The CDR3 sequence is 17 residues long. The CDR3 loop is CASSLMTSGGSTDTQYF. The CDR3 coding sequence is TGCGCCAGCAGCTTAATGACTAGCGGGGGGAGCACAGATACGCAGTATTTT.

The V gene is TRBV2, the J gene TRBJ2-5; D unresolved. The CDR3 sequence is 15 residues long. Per germline, CDR1 SNHLY and CDR2 FYNNEI. Trimming removed 2 bases from V and 4 bases from J, with 14 bases in between. CDR3 in amino acids: CASSENLGKGETQYF. The DNA for the CDR3 is TGTGCCAGCAGTGAAAATTTGGGGAAAGGAGAGACCCAGTACTTC.

The gene calls are TRBV21-1 and TRBJ1-1. TRBV21-1 is labeled a pseudogene. The CDR3 is 16 amino acids. CDR3 loop: CASSKASQTLNTEAFF. DNA for the CDR3: TGTGCCAGCAGCAAAGCAAGCCAGACCCTGAACACTGAAGCTTTCTTT.

This chain connects TRBV6-2 or TRBV6-3 to TRBJ2-7; 7 nucleotides match TRBD2. CDR1 is MNHEY, CDR2 SVGEGT, per germline. The junction had 5 bases not matched to a gene; V was cut back by 4 bases and J by 2 bases. The CDR3 sequence is 14 residues long. CDR3 region: CASSSREGTYEQYF. In DNA form, the CDR3 reads TGTGCCAGCAGTTCGAGGGAGGGAACCTACGAGCAGTACTTC.

This clone was seen just once. This rearrangement joins TRBV19 to TRBJ1-2; 8 bases align to TRBD1. Germline CDR1 and CDR2: LNHDA and SQIVND (reference sequence). Germline trimming cut 7 bases from V and 5 bases from J; bases unmatched to any gene: 12. The CDR3 is made up of 15 amino acids. The CDR3 nucleotides are TGTGCCAGTACCCCCATAGGGGGACAGGCATATGGCTACACCTTC. Amino acids: CASTPIGGQAYGYTF. Full variable domain (missing parts from reference TRBV19 and TRBJ1-2): DGGITQSPKYLFRKEGQNVTLSCEQNLNHDAMYWYRQDPGQGLRLIYYSQIVNDFQKGDIAEGYSVSREKKESFPLTVTSAQKNPTAFYLCASTPIGGQAYGYTFGSGTRLTVV.

The CDR3 DNA reads as TGCGCCAGCAGCTTGGCCGGACAGGGGATCGACGAGCAGTACTTC. This encodes CASSLAGQGIDEQYF. This chain links TRBV5-1 with TRBJ2-7; 9 bases are shared with TRBD1. The germline CDR1 and CDR2 sequences are SGHRS and YFSETQ. Trimming took 0 bases from V and 5 from J; bases not matched to a gene: 6. This CDR3 has 15 residues.

This chain uses TRBV5-1 with TRBJ2-2, with unresolved D. The CDR3 has 13 amino acids. Germline V lookup: CDR1 SGHRS, CDR2 YFSETQ. Trimming took off 0 bases at V and 7 bases at J, with 7 bases between the two ends. CDR3 bases: TGCGCCAGCAGCTTGGCAGTTAGCGGGGAGCTGTTTTTT. Protein sequence: CASSLAVSGELFF.